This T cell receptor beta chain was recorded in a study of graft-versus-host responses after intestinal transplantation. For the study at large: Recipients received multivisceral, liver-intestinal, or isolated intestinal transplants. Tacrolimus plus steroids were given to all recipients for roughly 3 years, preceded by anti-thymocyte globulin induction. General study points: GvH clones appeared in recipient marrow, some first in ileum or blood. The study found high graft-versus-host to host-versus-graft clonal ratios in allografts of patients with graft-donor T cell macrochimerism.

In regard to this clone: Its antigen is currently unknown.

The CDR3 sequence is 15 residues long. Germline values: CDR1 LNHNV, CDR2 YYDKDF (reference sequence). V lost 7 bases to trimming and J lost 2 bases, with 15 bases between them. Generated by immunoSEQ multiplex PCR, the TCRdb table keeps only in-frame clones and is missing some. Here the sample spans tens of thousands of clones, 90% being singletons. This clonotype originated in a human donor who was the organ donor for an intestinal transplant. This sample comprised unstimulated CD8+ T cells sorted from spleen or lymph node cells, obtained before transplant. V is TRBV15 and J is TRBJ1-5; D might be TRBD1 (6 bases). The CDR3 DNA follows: TGTGCCACCACGGCAGGGGTAGATGGCAATCAGCCCCAGCATTTT. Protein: CATTAGVDGNQPQHF.